This entry is about one T cell receptor (beta chain). This specimen comes from a study of CD8+ T cells in alopecia areata. Treatment: oral pan-JAK inhibitor, 5-10 mg twice daily. RNA extraction was followed by reverse transcription into cDNA, which acted as the sequencing template. Generated by immunoSEQ multiplex PCR, the TCRdb table keeps only in-frame clones and is missing some. The sample has approximately 220,000 clones; around two fifths are singletons. Germline V lookup: CDR1 MNHNY, CDR2 SVGAGI (reference sequence). The V gene end was trimmed by 6 bases and the J gene end by 3 bases; junction bases not matched to a gene: 2. This CDR3 spans 15 amino acids.

The rearrangement uses TRBV6-6 and TRBJ1-4; 12 bases map to TRBD1. Source: CD4+ T cells sorted from blood, taken between weeks 30 and 35, from a patient treated with tofacitinib. The clonotype comes from a human donor with alopecia areata. In nucleotides, the CDR3 is TGTGCCAGCAGGGGACAGGGGGCTTCTAATGAAAAACTGTTTTTT. Translation: CASRGQGASNEKLFF.